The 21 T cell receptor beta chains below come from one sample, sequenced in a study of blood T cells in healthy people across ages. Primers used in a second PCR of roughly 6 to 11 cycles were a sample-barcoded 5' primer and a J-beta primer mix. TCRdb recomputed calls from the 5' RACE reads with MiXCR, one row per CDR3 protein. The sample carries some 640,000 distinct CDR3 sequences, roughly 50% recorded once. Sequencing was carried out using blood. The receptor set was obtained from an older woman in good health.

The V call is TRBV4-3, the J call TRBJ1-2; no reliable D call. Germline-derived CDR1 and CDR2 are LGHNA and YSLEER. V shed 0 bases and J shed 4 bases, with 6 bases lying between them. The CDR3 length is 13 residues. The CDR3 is CASSQDRTYGYTF. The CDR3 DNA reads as TGCGCCAGCAGCCAAGACAGAACCTATGGCTACACCTTC.

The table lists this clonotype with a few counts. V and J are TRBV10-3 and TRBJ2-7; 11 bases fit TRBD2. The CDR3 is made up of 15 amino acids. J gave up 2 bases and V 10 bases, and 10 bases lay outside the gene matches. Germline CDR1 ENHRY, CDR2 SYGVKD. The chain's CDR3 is CATITTSGRTYEQYF. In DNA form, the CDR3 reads TGTGCCACTATAACCACTAGCGGGAGAACCTACGAGCAGTACTTC.

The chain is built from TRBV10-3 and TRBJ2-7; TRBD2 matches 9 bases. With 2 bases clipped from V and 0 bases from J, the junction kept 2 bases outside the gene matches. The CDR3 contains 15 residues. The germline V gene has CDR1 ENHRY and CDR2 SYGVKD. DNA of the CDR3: TGTGCCATCAGTGAGCCTAGCGGGAACTCCTACGAGCAGTACTTC. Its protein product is CAISEPSGNSYEQYF.

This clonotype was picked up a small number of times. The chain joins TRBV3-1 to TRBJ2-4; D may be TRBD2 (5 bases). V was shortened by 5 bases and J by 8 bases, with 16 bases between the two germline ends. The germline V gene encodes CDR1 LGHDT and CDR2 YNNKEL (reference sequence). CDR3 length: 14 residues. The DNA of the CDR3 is TGTGCCAGCAGCGATCGGAGGAACGAGGACATTCAGTACTTC. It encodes CASSDRRNEDIQYF. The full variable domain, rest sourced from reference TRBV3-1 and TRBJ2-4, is DTAVSQTPKYLVTQMGNDKSIKCEQNLGHDTMYWYKQDSKKFLKIMFSYNNKELIINETVPNRFSPKSPDKAHLNLHINSLELGDSAVYFCASSDRRNEDIQYFGAGTRLSVL.

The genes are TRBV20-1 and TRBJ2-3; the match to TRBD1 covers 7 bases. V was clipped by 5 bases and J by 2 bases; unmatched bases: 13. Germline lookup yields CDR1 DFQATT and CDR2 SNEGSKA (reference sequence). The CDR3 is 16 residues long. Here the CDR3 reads CSAGTSLGGLTDTQYF. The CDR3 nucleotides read TGCAGTGCTGGAACCTCGTTAGGGGGCCTCACAGATACGCAGTATTTT.

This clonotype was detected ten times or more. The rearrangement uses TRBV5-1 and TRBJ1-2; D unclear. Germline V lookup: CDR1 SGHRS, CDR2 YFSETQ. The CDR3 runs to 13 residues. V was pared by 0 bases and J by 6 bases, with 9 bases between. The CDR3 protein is CASSLAEGDGYTF. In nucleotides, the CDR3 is TGCGCCAGCAGCTTGGCCGAGGGAGATGGCTACACCTTC.

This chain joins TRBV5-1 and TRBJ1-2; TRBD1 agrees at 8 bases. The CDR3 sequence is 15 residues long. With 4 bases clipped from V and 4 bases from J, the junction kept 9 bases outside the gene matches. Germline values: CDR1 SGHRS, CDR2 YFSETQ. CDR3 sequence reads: CASSGPRQGSYGYTF. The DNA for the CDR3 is TGCGCCAGCAGCGGCCCGCGACAGGGGAGCTATGGCTACACCTTC.

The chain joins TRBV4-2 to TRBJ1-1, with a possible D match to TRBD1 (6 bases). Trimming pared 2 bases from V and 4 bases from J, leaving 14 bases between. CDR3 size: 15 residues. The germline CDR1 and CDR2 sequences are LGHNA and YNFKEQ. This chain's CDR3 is CASSQLTTGSTEAFF. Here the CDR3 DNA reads TGTGCCAGCAGCCAACTAACGACAGGTTCCACTGAAGCTTTCTTT.

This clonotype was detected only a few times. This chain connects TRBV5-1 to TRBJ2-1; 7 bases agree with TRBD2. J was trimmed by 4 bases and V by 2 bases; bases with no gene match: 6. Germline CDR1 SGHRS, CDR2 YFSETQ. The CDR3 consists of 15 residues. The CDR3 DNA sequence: TGCGCCAGCAGCTTCGTAGCGGGTTTATACAATGAGCAGTTCTTC. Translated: CASSFVAGLYNEQFF.

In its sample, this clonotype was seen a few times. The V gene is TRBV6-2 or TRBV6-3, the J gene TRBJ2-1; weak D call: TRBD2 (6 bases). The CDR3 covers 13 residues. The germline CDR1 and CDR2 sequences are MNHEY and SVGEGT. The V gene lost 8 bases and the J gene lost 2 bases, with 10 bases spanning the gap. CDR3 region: CASRDSTYNEQFF. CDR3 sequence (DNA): TGTGCCAGCCGGGACTCAACCTACAATGAGCAGTTCTTC.

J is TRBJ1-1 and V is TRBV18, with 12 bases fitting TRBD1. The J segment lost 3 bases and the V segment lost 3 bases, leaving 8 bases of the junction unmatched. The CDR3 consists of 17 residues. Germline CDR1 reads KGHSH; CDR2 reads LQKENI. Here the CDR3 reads CASSPPGQGAQDTEAFF. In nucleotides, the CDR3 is TGTGCCAGCTCACCCCCGGGACAGGGGGCGCAGGACACTGAAGCTTTCTTT. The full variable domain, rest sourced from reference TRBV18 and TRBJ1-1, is NAGVMQNPRHLVRRRGQEARLRCSPMKGHSHVYWYRQLPEEGLKFMVYLQKENIIDESGMPKERFSAEFPKEGPSILRIQQVVRGDSAAYFCASSPPGQGAQDTEAFFGQGTRLTVV.

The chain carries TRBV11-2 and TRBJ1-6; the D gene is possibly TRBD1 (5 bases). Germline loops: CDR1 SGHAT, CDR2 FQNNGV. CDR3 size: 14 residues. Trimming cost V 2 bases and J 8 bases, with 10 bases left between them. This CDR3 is CASSLTWGDSPLHF. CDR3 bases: TGTGCCAGCAGCTTAACGTGGGGGGATTCACCCCTCCACTTT. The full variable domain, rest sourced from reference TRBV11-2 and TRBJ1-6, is EAGVAQSPRYKIIEKRQSVAFWCNPISGHATLYWYQQILGQGPKLLIQFQNNGVVDDSQLPKDRFSAERLKGVDSTLKIQPAKLEDSAVYLCASSLTWGDSPLHFGNGTRLTVT.

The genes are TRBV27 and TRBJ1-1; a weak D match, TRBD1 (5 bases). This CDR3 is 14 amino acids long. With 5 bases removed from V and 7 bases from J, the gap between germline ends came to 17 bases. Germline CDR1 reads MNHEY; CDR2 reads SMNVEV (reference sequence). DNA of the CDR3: TGTGCCAGCAGTCCGACGACAGCCAATTATGAAGCTTTCTTT. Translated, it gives CASSPTTANYEAFF.

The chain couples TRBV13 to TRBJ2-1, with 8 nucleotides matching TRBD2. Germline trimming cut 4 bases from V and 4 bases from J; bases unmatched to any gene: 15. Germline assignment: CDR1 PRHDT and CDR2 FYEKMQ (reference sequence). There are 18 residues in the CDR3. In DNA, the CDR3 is TGTGCCAGCAGCTCACCAGATGATCCAAGCGGGAGATACAATGAGCAGTTCTTC. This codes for CASSSPDDPSGRYNEQFF.

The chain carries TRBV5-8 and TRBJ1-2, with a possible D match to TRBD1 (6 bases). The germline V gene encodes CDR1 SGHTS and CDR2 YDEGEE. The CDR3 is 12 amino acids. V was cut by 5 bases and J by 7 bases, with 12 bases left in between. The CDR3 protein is CASSTGNRGYTF. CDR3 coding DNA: TGTGCCAGCAGTACAGGGAATCGTGGCTACACCTTC.

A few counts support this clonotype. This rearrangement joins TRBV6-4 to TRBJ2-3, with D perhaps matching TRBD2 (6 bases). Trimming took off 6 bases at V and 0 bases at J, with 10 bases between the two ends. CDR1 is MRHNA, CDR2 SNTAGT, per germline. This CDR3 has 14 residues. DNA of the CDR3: TGTGCCAGCAGAGCGGGTCTCAGCACAGATACGCAGTATTTT. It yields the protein CASRAGLSTDTQYF.

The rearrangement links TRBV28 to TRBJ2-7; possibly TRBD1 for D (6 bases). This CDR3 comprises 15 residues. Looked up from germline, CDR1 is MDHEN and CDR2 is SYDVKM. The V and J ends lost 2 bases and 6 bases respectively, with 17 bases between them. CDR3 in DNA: TGTGCCAGCAGTTTACGGACCACACAAGGGGGCGAGCAGTACTTC. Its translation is CASSLRTTQGGEQYF.

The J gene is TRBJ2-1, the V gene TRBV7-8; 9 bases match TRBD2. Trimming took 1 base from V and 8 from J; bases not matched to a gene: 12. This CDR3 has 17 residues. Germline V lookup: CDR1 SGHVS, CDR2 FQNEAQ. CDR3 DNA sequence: TGTGCCAGCAGCTTAGGCCCGGTTACTAGCGGGTGGGATGAGCAGTTCTTC. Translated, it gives CASSLGPVTSGWDEQFF.

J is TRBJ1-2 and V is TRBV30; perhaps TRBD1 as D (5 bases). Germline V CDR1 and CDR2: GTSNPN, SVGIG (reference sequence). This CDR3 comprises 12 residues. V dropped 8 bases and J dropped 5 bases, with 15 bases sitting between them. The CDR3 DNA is TGTGCCCGGGGAGGGACTGATTATGGCTACACCTTC. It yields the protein CARGGTDYGYTF.

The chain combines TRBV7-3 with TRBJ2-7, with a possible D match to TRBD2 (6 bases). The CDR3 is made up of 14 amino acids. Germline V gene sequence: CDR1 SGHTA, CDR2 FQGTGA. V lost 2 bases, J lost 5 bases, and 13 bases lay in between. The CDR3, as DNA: TGTGCCAGCAGCTTATCGGCTAGCGCGGACGAGCAGTACTTC. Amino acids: CASSLSASADEQYF.

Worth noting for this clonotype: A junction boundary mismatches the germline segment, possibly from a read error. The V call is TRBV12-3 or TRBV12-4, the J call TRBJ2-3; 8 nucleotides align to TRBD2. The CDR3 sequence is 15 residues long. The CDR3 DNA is TGTGTCAGCAGCCTCGCCGGACGGGGGGGAGATACGCAGTATTTT. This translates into CVSSLAGRGGDTQYF.